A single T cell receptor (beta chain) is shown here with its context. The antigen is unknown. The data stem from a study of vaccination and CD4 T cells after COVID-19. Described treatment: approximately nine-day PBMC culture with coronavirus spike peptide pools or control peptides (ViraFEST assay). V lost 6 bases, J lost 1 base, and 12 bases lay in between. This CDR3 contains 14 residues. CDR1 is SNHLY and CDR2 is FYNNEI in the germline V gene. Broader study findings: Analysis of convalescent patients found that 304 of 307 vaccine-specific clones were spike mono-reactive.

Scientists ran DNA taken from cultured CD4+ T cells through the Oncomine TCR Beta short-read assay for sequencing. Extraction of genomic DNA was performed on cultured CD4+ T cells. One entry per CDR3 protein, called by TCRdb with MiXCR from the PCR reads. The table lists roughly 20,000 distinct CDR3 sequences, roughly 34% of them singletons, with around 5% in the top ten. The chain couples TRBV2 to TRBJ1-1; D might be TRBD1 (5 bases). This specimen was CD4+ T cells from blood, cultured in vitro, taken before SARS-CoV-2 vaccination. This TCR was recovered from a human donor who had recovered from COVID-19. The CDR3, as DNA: TGTGCCAGCAGCCCTTGGGGGTCGAACACTGAAGCTTTCTTT. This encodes CASSPWGSNTEAFF.